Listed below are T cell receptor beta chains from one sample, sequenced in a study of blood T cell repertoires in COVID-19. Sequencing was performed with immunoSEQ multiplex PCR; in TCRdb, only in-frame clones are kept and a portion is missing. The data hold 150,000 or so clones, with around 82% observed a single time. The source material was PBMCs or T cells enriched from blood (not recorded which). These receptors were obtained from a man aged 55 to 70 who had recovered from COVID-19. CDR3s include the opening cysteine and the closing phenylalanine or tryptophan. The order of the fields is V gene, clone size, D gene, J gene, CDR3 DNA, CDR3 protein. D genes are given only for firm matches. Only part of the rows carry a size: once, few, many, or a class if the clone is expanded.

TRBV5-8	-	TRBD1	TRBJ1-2	TGTGCCAGCAGCCATAACAGGGGGCAGACTATCTATGGCTACACCTTC	CASSHNRGQTIYGYTF
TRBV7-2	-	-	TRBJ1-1	TGTGCCAGCAGCTTAGTACCGCAGGGTGGCACTGAAGCTTTCTTT	CASSLVPQGGTEAFF
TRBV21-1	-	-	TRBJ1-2	TGTGCCAGCACCACGGGTAGCGGGCGAACAAACTATGGCTACACCTTC	CASTTGSGRTNYGYTF
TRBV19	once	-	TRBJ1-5	TGTGCCAGTAGTATTGGACAGTTGGATCAGCCCCAGCATTTT	CASSIGQLDQPQHF
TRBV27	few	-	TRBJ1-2	TGTGCCAGCAGTTTATCCAGGGCGCAGTATGGCTACACCTTC	CASSLSRAQYGYTF
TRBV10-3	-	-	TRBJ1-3	TGTGCCATCAGTGCTCAAGGGGGTTCTGGAAACACCATATATTTT	CAISAQGGSGNTIYF
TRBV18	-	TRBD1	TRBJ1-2	TGTGCTAGCTCCGACAGGGAAGCTGGCTACACCTTC	CASSDREAGYTF
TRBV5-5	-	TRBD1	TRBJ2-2	TGTGCCAGCAGCTTGGGCGCAGGGGGCGGGTTTAGGACCGGGGAGCTGTTTTTT	CASSLGAGGGFRTGELFF
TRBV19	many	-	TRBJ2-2	TGTGCCAGTAGTATCCAAACCGGTGGGGAGCTGTTTTTT	CASSIQTGGELFF
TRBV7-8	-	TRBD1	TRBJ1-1	TGTGCCAGTGGAAAAACCGGGACAGGGGCCACTGAAGCTTTCTTT	CASGKTGTGATEAFF
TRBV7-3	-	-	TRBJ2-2	TGTGCCAGCAGCTTAAATGCCGGGTTGACCGGGGAGCTGTTTTTT	CASSLNAGLTGELFF
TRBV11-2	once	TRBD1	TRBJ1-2	TGTGCCAGCAGCTTAGCCGGACAGGGGTGGAATGGCTACACCTTC	CASSLAGQGWNGYTF
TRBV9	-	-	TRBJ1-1	TGTGCCAGCAATATGGGGGGCACTGAAGCTTTCTTT	CASNMGGTEAFF
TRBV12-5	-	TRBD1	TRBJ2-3	TGTGCTAGTGGTTTGATAACAGGGGTCACAGATACGCAGTATTTT	CASGLITGVTDTQYF
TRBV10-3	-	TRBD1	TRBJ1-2	TGTGCCATCAGACAGGGGGCCCAACTTGACGGCTACACCTTC	CAIRQGAQLDGYTF
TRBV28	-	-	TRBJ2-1	TGTGCCAGCAGTCTCCAGTTCGGAGGTGAAGGGTACAATGAGCAGTTCTTC	CASSLQFGGEGYNEQFF